This T cell receptor (beta chain) was captured by sequencing in a study of identical twins. TCRdb re-analysed the 5' RACE reads in MiXCR, keeping a single row per CDR3 protein. The repertoire has fewer than 500,000 distinct CDR3 sequences, approximately 25% of them found once; the top ten carry 2.9%. The same sample was also studied in work on T cells expressing NK-cell markers. As reported in that work: The share of CD8+ T cells held by dominant NKG2C+ clonotypes was roughly 1.0-8% in 5 or 6 donors.

The sequenced sample consisted of CD4+ T cells sorted from blood. The sequence came from a woman between 18 and 30 years old in good health.

CDR3: CAISESYHSGYTF. Written as DNA, the CDR3 is TGTGCCATCAGTGAGTCGTACCACTCTGGCTACACCTTC. The chain uses TRBV10-3 and TRBJ1-2; D ambiguous. Germline CDR1 reads ENHRY; CDR2 reads SYGVKD. The ends were cut back, 0 bases at V and 7 bases at J, with 9 bases in the middle. CDR3 length: 13 amino acids.